The 25 T cell receptor beta chains given below trace back to one sample, sequenced in a study of blood T cell repertoires in COVID-19. Produced via immunoSEQ multiplex PCR; TCRdb's table is partial and in-frame only. This sample yields about 80,000 clones, of which about 79% are seen a single time; more than 15% belongs to the top ten. Sequenced input: peripheral blood. These receptors all come from a human donor in a cohort sampled during active COVID-19.

V and J are TRBV18 and TRBJ2-1, with D unclear. Germline V gives CDR1 KGHSH, CDR2 LQKENI. The CDR3 is 14 amino acids. Trimming stripped 3 bases from V and 9 bases from J, with 15 bases between. The CDR3 DNA is TGTGCCAGCTCACCGCTCTCGGTTAGGAGTGAGCAGTTCTTC. Translating it yields CASSPLSVRSEQFF.

The chain links TRBV6-5 to TRBJ2-7; tentatively, D is TRBD1 (6 bases). From germline, CDR1 is MNHEY and CDR2 SVGAGI. Trimming shortened V by 7 bases and J by 1 base, and 11 bases separated the two germline ends. The CDR3 consists of 13 residues. CDR3 residues: CASTSTGSYEQYF. CDR3 nucleotides: TGTGCCAGCACATCGACAGGTTCCTACGAGCAGTACTTC.

This clone was picked up many times. The chain recombines TRBV18 with TRBJ2-1, with D possibly TRBD2 on 6 matching bases. The CDR3 has 15 amino acids. Germline assignment: CDR1 KGHSH and CDR2 LQKENI. V was trimmed by 0 bases and J by 6 bases, leaving 12 bases between them. The chain's CDR3 is CASSPPWRDSNEQFF. For the CDR3, the DNA is TGTGCCAGCTCACCACCGTGGCGGGACTCCAATGAGCAGTTCTTC.

This rearrangement joins TRBV19 to TRBJ1-4; no definite D call. Germline CDR1 LNHDA, CDR2 SQIVND (reference sequence). The CDR3 is 14 amino acids. V lost 3 bases, J lost 7 bases, and 12 bases lay in between. The CDR3, as DNA: TGTGCCAGTAGTATCTGGGAGCAAGGTGAAAAACTGTTTTTT. Translation: CASSIWEQGEKLFF. The variable domain in full, completed from reference TRBV19 and TRBJ1-4, reads DGGITQSPKYLFRKEGQNVTLSCEQNLNHDAMYWYRQDPGQGLRLIYYSQIVNDFQKGDIAEGYSVSREKKESFPLTVTSAQKNPTAFYLCASSIWEQGEKLFFGSGTQLSVL.

The chain carries TRBV2 and TRBJ1-5; 7 bases are shared with TRBD1. Looked up from germline, CDR1 is SNHLY and CDR2 is FYNNEI. The ends lost 5 bases at V and 2 bases at J; junction bases unmatched: 12. CDR3 length: 17 residues. The CDR3 loop is CASSLPGQARGNQPQHF. The CDR3 DNA reads TGTGCCAGCAGTCTACCTGGACAGGCGCGGGGCAATCAGCCCCAGCATTTT.

This chain connects TRBV11-3 to TRBJ1-6; a weak D match, TRBD1 (5 bases). From germline, CDR1 is SGHNT and CDR2 YENEEA. The CDR3 length is 16 residues. Trimming stripped 5 bases from V and 8 bases from J, with 19 bases between. The DNA for the CDR3 is TGTGCCAGCAGCCTTTGGACTGGTTGGGGGGATTCACCCCTCCACTTT. This sequence encodes CASSLWTGWGDSPLHF.

The chain is built from TRBV5-1 and TRBJ1-1, with unresolved D. CDR3 length: 17 residues. Trimming cost V 1 base and J 0 bases, with 16 bases left between them. Germline V gene lookup returns CDR1 SGHRS and CDR2 YFSETQ. The CDR3 here is CASSLLGPGSMNTEAFF. The CDR3 DNA reads TGCGCCAGCAGCTTGCTGGGCCCCGGCTCAATGAACACTGAAGCTTTCTTT.

The chain combines TRBV5-4 with TRBJ2-1, with D possibly being TRBD1 (8 bases). The ends were cut back, 3 bases at V and 10 bases at J, with 17 bases in the middle. CDR1 SGHNT and CDR2 YYREEE come from the germline V gene (reference sequence). The CDR3 extends over 14 amino acids. The CDR3 loop reads CASSYPERDREQFF. In nucleotides, the CDR3 is TGTGCCAGCAGCTATCCCGAGCGGGACAGGGAGCAGTTCTTC.

The V call is TRBV25-1, the J call TRBJ2-3, with 10 nucleotides matching TRBD2. Losses at the gene ends were 0 bases for V and 3 bases for J; bases not matched to a gene: 6. This CDR3 is built from 17 residues. Germline-derived CDR1 and CDR2 are MGHDK and SYGVNS. The CDR3 DNA is TGTGCCAGCAGTGAATATGAGCGGGGGGGCTGTACAGATACGCAGTATTTT. As protein: CASSEYERGGCTDTQYF.

In this sample, this clone turned up once. This chain connects TRBV29-1 to TRBJ1-2; 8 nucleotides line up with TRBD1. J was trimmed by 1 base and V by 6 bases; bases with no gene match: 4. The CDR3 is 13 residues long. Germline CDR1 is SQVTM and CDR2 is ANQGSEA. Written as DNA, the CDR3 is TGCAGCGTCCGGACAGGGAGTAACTATGGCTACACCTTC. Translation gives CSVRTGSNYGYTF.

The V call is TRBV19, the J call TRBJ2-2; 9 nucleotides match TRBD2. V trimming: 3 bases; J trimming: 4 bases; junction bases outside the gene matches: 6. From germline, CDR1 is LNHDA and CDR2 SQIVND (reference sequence). CDR3 size: 16 residues. The CDR3 region is CASSMGLAGSTGELFF. The CDR3 bases are TGTGCCAGTAGTATGGGTCTAGCGGGAAGCACCGGGGAGCTGTTTTTT.

This clone was observed a few times. The chain employs TRBV5-1 and TRBJ2-3; TRBD2 matches at 8 bases. Germline loops: CDR1 SGHRS, CDR2 YFSETQ. Unmatched junction bases numbered 7, after V lost 0 bases and J lost 1 base. The CDR3 covers 17 residues. CDR3 in DNA: TGCGCCAGCAGCTTGGTAGGGCGGGGGGATCGCACAGATACGCAGTATTTT. Translation gives CASSLVGRGDRTDTQYF.

The genes are TRBV4-1 and TRBJ1-3, with D perhaps matching TRBD1 (5 bases). The CDR3 has 17 amino acids. The V and J ends lost 4 bases and 0 bases respectively, with 16 bases between them. The germline gives CDR1 MGHRA, CDR2 YSYEKL. Written as DNA, the CDR3 is TGCGCCAGCAGCCCTACCTCGGACATATACTCTGGAAACACCATATATTTT. It encodes CASSPTSDIYSGNTIYF.

V usage is TRBV28 and J usage is TRBJ2-3; 8 nucleotides line up with TRBD1. CDR1 is MDHEN, CDR2 SYDVKM, per germline. Trimming removed 5 bases from V and 1 base from J; junction bases left unmatched: 8. The CDR3 consists of 16 residues. The CDR3 loop reads CASSPQGAEGTDTQYF. The CDR3 nucleotides read TGTGCCAGCAGTCCGCAGGGGGCTGAGGGCACAGATACGCAGTATTTT.

V gene TRBV5-4 combines with J gene TRBJ2-7, with D tentatively TRBD2 (5 bases). The ends were cut back, 1 base at V and 4 bases at J, with 6 bases in the middle. CDR1 SGHNT and CDR2 YYREEE come from the germline V gene (reference sequence). The CDR3 consists of 12 residues. Written as DNA, the CDR3 is TGTGCCAGCAGCTTGCGAGGGTACGAGCAGTACGTC. Translating it yields CASSLRGYEQYV.

The CDR3 bases are TGTGCCAGCAGCTTGAAAAGGCAGGGAAGGCGGGGGGGCACTGAAGCTTTCTTT. As protein: CASSLKRQGRRGGTEAFF. This chain uses TRBV11-2 with TRBJ1-1; possibly TRBD1 for D (5 bases). The germline V gene has CDR1 SGHAT and CDR2 FQNNGV. V was pared by 3 bases and J by 4 bases, with 24 bases between. The CDR3 spans 18 residues.

The CDR3 DNA is TGTGCCAGCAGCTTAGCGCTAACAGGGGGTAGCACAGATACGCAGTATTTT. Translated, it gives CASSLALTGGSTDTQYF. The chain employs TRBV7-2 and TRBJ2-3; 8 nucleotides align to TRBD1. Per the germline V gene, CDR1 is SGHTA and CDR2 is FQGNSA. CDR3 length: 17 residues. The V and J ends lost 0 bases and 0 bases, in that order; junction bases with no gene match: 5.

V is TRBV30 and J is TRBJ2-1, with TRBD2 matching over 7 bases. Per germline, CDR1 GTSNPN and CDR2 SVGIG (reference sequence). V lost 4 bases to trimming and J lost 7 bases; unmatched junction nucleotides: 4. CDR3 length: 12 residues. CDR3 protein: CAWTRGGNEQFF. The CDR3 coding sequence is TGTGCCTGGACTCGCGGGGGAAATGAGCAGTTCTTC.

The chain has TRBV24-1 and TRBJ1-4, with D possibly TRBD1 on 5 matching bases. This CDR3 contains 15 residues. Germline V lookup: CDR1 KGHDR, CDR2 SFDVKD. The ends were cut back, 3 bases at V and 7 bases at J, with 14 bases in the middle. CDR3 coding DNA: TGTGCCACCAGTGATCCCAGGGCGGGAGGTGAAAAACTGTTTTTT. Encoded protein: CATSDPRAGGEKLFF.

The V call is TRBV19, the J call TRBJ2-1; 11 bases map to TRBD2. The CDR3 length is 17 residues. Unmatched junction bases numbered 13, after V lost 4 bases and J lost 8 bases. The germline CDR1 and CDR2 sequences are LNHDA and SQIVND (reference sequence). The CDR3 protein is CASSTLSGRALSDEQFF. The CDR3 nucleotides read TGTGCCAGTAGTACCCTTAGCGGGAGGGCCTTATCGGATGAGCAGTTCTTC.

The chain joins TRBV6-6 to TRBJ1-1, with D possibly matching TRBD1 (6 bases). This CDR3 region has 13 residues. Between the trimmed V and J ends, which lost 5 bases and 1 base, there was a span of 8 bases. The germline V gene has CDR1 MNHNY and CDR2 SVGAGI (reference sequence). The CDR3 DNA follows: TGTGCCAGCAGTACGACAGGGAACACTGAAGCTTTCTTT. Encoded protein: CASSTTGNTEAFF.

This clone was seen ten or more times. The chain recombines TRBV19 with TRBJ1-5; D is uncertain. Germline lookup yields CDR1 LNHDA and CDR2 SQIVND (reference sequence). Trimming cost V 2 bases and J 5 bases, with 7 bases left between them. The CDR3 loop spans 13 amino acids. The CDR3 region is CASSISLYQPQHF. The CDR3, as DNA: TGTGCCAGTAGTATATCCCTTTATCAGCCCCAGCATTTT.

The V and J genes are TRBV3-1 (or the pseudogene TRBV3-2) and TRBJ1-2; D is unclear. The germline CDR1 and CDR2 sequences are LGHDT and YNNKEL (reference sequence). Deletions cut 4 bases from V and 3 bases from J, with 21 bases between. The CDR3 consists of 17 residues. CDR3 DNA sequence: TGTGCCAGCAGCCTTTGGGAAGAAGAGGGCGCTGACTATGGCTACACCTTC. Translation: CASSLWEEEGADYGYTF.

The chain is built from TRBV24-1 and TRBJ2-1, with a weak D call TRBD1 (5 bases). V was cut by 7 bases and J by 7 bases, with 22 bases left in between. The length of the CDR3 is 16 residues. Germline V lookup: CDR1 KGHDR, CDR2 SFDVKD. The CDR3 here is CATRRGTQGFMNEQFF. The CDR3 DNA reads TGTGCCACCAGACGAGGTACCCAGGGCTTTATGAATGAGCAGTTCTTC.

The chain couples TRBV6-4 to TRBJ1-5; 7 nucleotides agree with TRBD1. Germline trimming cut 2 bases from V and 5 bases from J; bases unmatched to any gene: 6. Germline values: CDR1 MRHNA, CDR2 SNTAGT. This CDR3 comprises 15 residues. The CDR3 sequence: CASSDRVGQDQPQHF. CDR3 DNA: TGTGCCAGCAGTGACCGGGTCGGACAGGATCAGCCCCAGCATTTT.